This is a list of T cell receptor beta chains from one sample in a study of shared clonotypes between healthy human individuals. Assay: immunoSEQ multiplex PCR; the TCRdb copy retains only in-frame clones and omits some. The table records about 2.2 million clones, just under 95% of them present only once. Sequences were obtained from naive CD8+ T cells from PBMCs. Every receptor here comes from a young man in good health. Some clones in this sample may be carry-over from other donors' samples. The CDR3 runs from the conserved cysteine through the conserved F or W. Each record gives: V gene, D gene, J gene, clone size, CDR3 DNA, CDR3 protein. A D gene is named only where the DNA matches it firmly. Part of the rows lack a size; the others show once, few, many or a class for expanded clones.

TRBV10-3	-	TRBJ2-7	-	TGTGCCATCAGTGACCCCGGGAGTAACGAGCAGTACTTC	CAISDPGSNEQYF
TRBV4-1	-	TRBJ2-7	-	TGCGCCAGCAGCCAAGGAAGAGGCACCTCCTACGAGCAGTACTTC	CASSQGRGTSYEQYF
TRBV9	-	TRBJ2-2	-	TGTGCCAGCAGCCTCGCCCCCGGGGAGCTGTTTTTT	CASSLAPGELFF
TRBV27	TRBD1	TRBJ2-1	-	TGTGCCAGCAGGTCCATTCAACAGGGGCCTTCCTACAATGAGCAGTTCTTC	CASRSIQQGPSYNEQFF
TRBV27	-	TRBJ1-2	-	TGTGCCAGCAGTGCGGGAGGTTATGGCTACACCTTC	CASSAGGYGYTF
TRBV7-3	-	TRBJ2-1	-	TGTGCCAGCAGGTCCACGGAGGGCCTCTACAATGAGCAGTTCTTC	CASRSTEGLYNEQFF
TRBV28	-	TRBJ1-1	once	TGTGCCAGCAGCCGACCTGGGTGGGGGCTCGACACTGAAGCTTTCTTT	CASSRPGWGLDTEAFF
TRBV4-3	-	TRBJ1-4	-	TGCGCCAGCAGCCAGCCCCCTGTGGGGGCGGAGGAGGAAAAACTGTTTTTT	CASSQPPVGAEEEKLFF
TRBV7-2	TRBD1	TRBJ2-7	-	TGTGCCAGCAGCTTACTCGGGGACAGGGGGCACTACGAGCAGTACTTC	CASSLLGDRGHYEQYF
TRBV19	TRBD1	TRBJ2-7	once	TGTGCCAGTAGTATAGATCTAGAGACAGGGGGCTCGCGCGAGCAGTACTTC	CASSIDLETGGSREQYF
TRBV6-6	-	TRBJ2-7	-	TGTGCCAGCAGTTCGGGCAGGGGGGCGTCCGAGCAGTACTTC	CASSSGRGASEQYF
TRBV28	TRBD1	TRBJ1-4	-	TGTGCCAGCAGTCCCCCGGGACAGGCTGCAACTAATGAAAAACTGTTTTTT	CASSPPGQAATNEKLFF
TRBV29-1	TRBD1	TRBJ1-3	-	TGCAGCGTGCGGACAGGGCCCATTAGCTCTGGAAACACCATATATTTT	CSVRTGPISSGNTIYF
TRBV7-9	TRBD1	TRBJ1-2	-	TGTGCCAGCAGCTCGGACAGGGCTTCTAACTATGGCTACACCTTC	CASSSDRASNYGYTF
TRBV6-5	TRBD2	TRBJ2-3	-	TGTGCCAGCCGCCCTAGCGGGTCCCCAGATACGCAGTATTTT	CASRPSGSPDTQYF
TRBV9	-	TRBJ1-1	once	TGTGCCAGCAGCGTAGCTGCAGGGGTCACTGAAGCTTTCTTT	CASSVAAGVTEAFF
TRBV20-1	-	TRBJ2-7	-	TGCAGTGCTAGAGATCTATACGAGCAGTACTTC	CSARDLYEQYF
TRBV7-3	-	TRBJ2-7	-	TGTGCCAGCAGCCCTGGTACGTGGGAGCAGTACTTC	CASSPGTWEQYF
TRBV11-2	-	TRBJ2-3	-	TGTGCCAGCAGCTTTTTAGGGGATACGCAGTATTTT	CASSFLGDTQYF
TRBV29-1	TRBD2	TRBJ2-7	-	TGCAGCGTTGTTTTATCGGGGAGGGTCTACGAGCAGTACTTC	CSVVLSGRVYEQYF
TRBV28	TRBD1	TRBJ2-7	-	TGTGCCAGCAGTCGACAGGGGAGGGAGCAGTACTTC	CASSRQGREQYF
TRBV5-5	TRBD2	TRBJ2-1	-	TGTGCCAGCAGCTTAAACGGGCCACTAGCGGGAGGCTACAATGAGCAGTTCTTC	CASSLNGPLAGGYNEQFF
TRBV5-4	-	TRBJ1-2	-	TGTGCCAGTACTCCGGGACCACAGTTAGCTAACTATGGCTACACCTTC	CASTPGPQLANYGYTF
TRBV2	TRBD1	TRBJ2-3	-	TGTGCCAGCAGTGAGGGACAGTTTGGATTCACAGATACGCAGTATTTT	CASSEGQFGFTDTQYF
TRBV5-6	-	TRBJ1-5	-	TGTGCCAGCAGCTCAGGGACGGGGGTTTCTCAGCCCCAGCATTTT	CASSSGTGVSQPQHF
TRBV5-4	TRBD2	TRBJ2-2	-	TGTGCCAGCAGCTTAAGACTAGCGGGTTTCGCCGGGGAGCTGTTTTTT	CASSLRLAGFAGELFF
TRBV10-3	TRBD2	TRBJ2-7	-	TGTGCCACCGGGACTAACTCCTACGAGCAGTACTTC	CATGTNSYEQYF
TRBV9	TRBD2	TRBJ2-1	-	TGTGCCAGCAGCGTTAGCGGGGGGCTAGCCAATGAGCAGTTCTTC	CASSVSGGLANEQFF
TRBV10-2	TRBD1	TRBJ1-2	once	TGCGCCAGCAGCCGGGACAGGGACGGGCGCTACACCTTC	CASSRDRDGRYTF
TRBV10-3	-	TRBJ2-7	-	TGTGCCATCAGAGTCAGGGGAGGGGACGAGCAGTACTTC	CAIRVRGGDEQYF
TRBV7-9	-	TRBJ2-7	-	TGTGCCAGCTCCCCACCGTGGGGCTACGAGCAGTACTTC	CASSPPWGYEQYF
TRBV27	-	TRBJ1-5	few	TGTGCCAGCAGCCCTACCGCCGGACAGCCCCAGCATTTT	CASSPTAGQPQHF
TRBV6-6	-	TRBJ2-5	-	TGTGCCAGCAGCCCCCGGGTAGGGTCTAGGGAGACCCAGTACTTC	CASSPRVGSRETQYF
TRBV19	-	TRBJ2-7	-	TGTGCCAGTAGTACCTCGACAGGACTGTCCTACGAGCAGTACTTC	CASSTSTGLSYEQYF
TRBV7-2	-	TRBJ1-1	-	TGTGCCAGCAGCTTAGGTAGGGGACGGATAAACACTGAAGCTTTCTTT	CASSLGRGRINTEAFF
TRBV7-6	-	TRBJ1-1	once	TGTGCCAGCGGAGGGGGAGGGCGGACTGAAGCTTTCTTT	CASGGGGRTEAFF
TRBV5-1	-	TRBJ2-1	-	TGCGCCAGCAGCCCGTCTAGGTCCCCTTCCTACAATGAGCAGTTCTTC	CASSPSRSPSYNEQFF
TRBV28	-	TRBJ2-3	-	TGTGCCAGCATATTCAGGGTCCCCCACACAGATACGCAGTATTTT	CASIFRVPHTDTQYF
TRBV6-5	-	TRBJ2-1	-	TGTGCCAGCAGTTATAGTCAGGGCTCCTACAATGAGCAGTTCTTC	CASSYSQGSYNEQFF
TRBV30	-	TRBJ1-6	once	TGTGCCTGGAGTGTACTTCGCGATTCACCCCTCCACTTT	CAWSVLRDSPLHF
TRBV7-9	TRBD1	TRBJ2-7	-	TGTGCCAGCAGCTCCGGGACAGAGATCTACGAGCAGTACTTC	CASSSGTEIYEQYF
TRBV19	-	TRBJ2-1	once	TGTGCCAGTAGTCTCTCTATTACCTCCGGGAAGGGTTCCTACAATGAGCAGTTCTTC	CASSLSITSGKGSYNEQFF
TRBV28	-	TRBJ1-2	-	TGTGCCAGCAGTTCCCCATTTTGGGCGGAAGCTAACTATGGCTACACCTTC	CASSSPFWAEANYGYTF
TRBV6-4	-	TRBJ2-3	-	TGTGCCAGCAGCACCACTAGTTTCACAGATACGCAGTATTTT	CASSTTSFTDTQYF
TRBV5-6	-	TRBJ2-2	-	TGTGCCAGCAGCGGAGGGCGGAGCACGAACACCGGGGAGCTGTTTTTT	CASSGGRSTNTGELFF
TRBV9	-	TRBJ2-3	-	TGTGCCAGCAGCTTGGGGTTGCGGAAATCCTCAGATACGCAGTATTTT	CASSLGLRKSSDTQYF
TRBV13	-	TRBJ2-3	-	TGTGCCAGCAGCCTCCTTACTGGGGCGGATACGCAGTATTTT	CASSLLTGADTQYF
TRBV30	TRBD1	TRBJ2-7	-	TGTGCCTGGAATATGATGGGACAGGGTGCTTACGAGCAGTACTTC	CAWNMMGQGAYEQYF
TRBV30	TRBD2	TRBJ2-1	-	TGTGCCTGGAGTGTTCAAGCGGGGCCCAACAATGAGCAGTTCTTC	CAWSVQAGPNNEQFF
TRBV13	TRBD2	TRBJ2-1	-	TGTGCCAGCAGCGTCAATACCGGGACTAGCGGGTCCAATGAGCAGTTCTTC	CASSVNTGTSGSNEQFF
TRBV28	-	TRBJ2-3	-	TGTGCCAGCTGGGGGACAGATACGCAGTATTTT	CASWGTDTQYF
TRBV21-1	-	TRBJ1-1	-	TGTGCCAGCAGCAAAGAGGGGGAGGGAACGAACACTGAAGCTTTCTTT	CASSKEGEGTNTEAFF
TRBV27	-	TRBJ2-7	-	TGTGCCAGCAGTTTTGGGGCACGAGGCTCCTACGAGCAGTACTTC	CASSFGARGSYEQYF
TRBV28	-	TRBJ2-5	once	TGTGCCAGCAGTTCTCGGACATGGTGGGGCCAAGAGACCCAGTACTTC	CASSSRTWWGQETQYF
TRBV28	-	TRBJ1-3	once	TGTGCCAGCAGTGGGGGTCTGGGACTCTCTGGAAACACCATATATTTT	CASSGGLGLSGNTIYF